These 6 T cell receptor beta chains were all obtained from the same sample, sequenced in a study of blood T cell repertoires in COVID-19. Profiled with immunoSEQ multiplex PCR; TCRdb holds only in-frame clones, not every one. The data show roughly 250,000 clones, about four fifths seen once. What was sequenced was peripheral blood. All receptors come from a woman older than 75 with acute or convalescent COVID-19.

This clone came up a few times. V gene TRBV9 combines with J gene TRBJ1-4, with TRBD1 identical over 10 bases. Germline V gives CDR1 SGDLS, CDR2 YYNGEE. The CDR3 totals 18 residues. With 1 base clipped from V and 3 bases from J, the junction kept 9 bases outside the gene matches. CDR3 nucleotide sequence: TGTGCCAGCAGCGTAACTCCGGGACAGGGGACAGCTAATGAAAAACTGTTTTTT. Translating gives CASSVTPGQGTANEKLFF.

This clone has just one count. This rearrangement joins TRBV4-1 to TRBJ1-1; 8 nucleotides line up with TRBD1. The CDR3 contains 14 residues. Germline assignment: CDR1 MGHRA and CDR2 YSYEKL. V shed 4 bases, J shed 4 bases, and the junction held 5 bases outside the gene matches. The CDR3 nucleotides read TGCGCCAGCAGCCGAACAGGGGGAGGCACTGAAGCTTTCTTT. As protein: CASSRTGGGTEAFF.

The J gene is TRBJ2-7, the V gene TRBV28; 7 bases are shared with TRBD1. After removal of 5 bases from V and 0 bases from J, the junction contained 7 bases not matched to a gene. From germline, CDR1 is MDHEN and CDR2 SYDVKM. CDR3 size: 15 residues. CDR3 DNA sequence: TGTGCCAGCAGTACGACAGGGATCTCCTCCTACGAGCAGTACTTC. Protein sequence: CASSTTGISSYEQYF.

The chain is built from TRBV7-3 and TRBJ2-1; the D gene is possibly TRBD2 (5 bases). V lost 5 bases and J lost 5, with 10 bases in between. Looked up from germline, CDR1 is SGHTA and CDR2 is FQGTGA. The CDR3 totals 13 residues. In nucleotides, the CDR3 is TGTGCCAGCAGCCCGGGGTGGGACAATGAGCAGTTCTTC. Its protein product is CASSPGWDNEQFF.

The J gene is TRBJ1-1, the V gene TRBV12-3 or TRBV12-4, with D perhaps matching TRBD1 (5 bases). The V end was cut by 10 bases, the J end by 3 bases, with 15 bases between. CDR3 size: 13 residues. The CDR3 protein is CATSPQGYTEAFF. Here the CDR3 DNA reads TGTGCCACCTCCCCTCAGGGTTACACTGAAGCTTTCTTT.

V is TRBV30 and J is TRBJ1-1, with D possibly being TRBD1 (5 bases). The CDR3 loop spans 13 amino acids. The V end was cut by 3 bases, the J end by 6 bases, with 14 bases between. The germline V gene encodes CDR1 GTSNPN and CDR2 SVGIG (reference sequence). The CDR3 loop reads CAWRTRGGSEAFF. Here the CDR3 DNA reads TGTGCCTGGAGGACGCGGGGGGGATCTGAAGCTTTCTTT.